The TCR beta chain described here comes from a study of blood T cell repertoires in COVID-19. On the study more broadly: PBMCs, B-cell-depleted T cells, or T cells were the source of the cDNA or gDNA that made up the material.

How the authors handled the data: Reference gene primers were amplified, and this amplification served to estimate nucleated cell counts. Assay used: immunoSEQ multiplex PCR; TCRdb lists only in-frame clones, some missing. V and J calls plus clone size are reproduced from that table; the DNA served to infer D and trimming. The table includes 100,000 or so clones, around 89% detected once. The V and J ends lost 1 base and 8 bases respectively, with 21 bases between them. The CDR3 covers 16 residues. Germline V gives CDR1 SGHNT, CDR2 YYREEE (reference sequence). The sample comprised peripheral blood. V is TRBV5-4 and J is TRBJ1-1; D is perhaps TRBD1 (5 bases). This clonotype originated in a human donor with acute or convalescent COVID-19. The donor label of this sample is uncertain. In DNA form, the CDR3 reads TGTGCCAGCAGCTTGTTCGGCAGAACAGGACAACTCGAAGCTTTCTTT. The encoded protein is CASSLFGRTGQLEAFF. The variable domain in full, completed from reference TRBV5-4 and TRBJ1-1, reads ETGVTQSPTHLIKTRGQQVTLRCSSQSGHNTVSWYQQALGQGPQFIFQYYREEENGRGNFPPRFSGLQFPNYSSELNVNALELDDSALYLCASSLFGRTGQLEAFFGQGTRLTVV.